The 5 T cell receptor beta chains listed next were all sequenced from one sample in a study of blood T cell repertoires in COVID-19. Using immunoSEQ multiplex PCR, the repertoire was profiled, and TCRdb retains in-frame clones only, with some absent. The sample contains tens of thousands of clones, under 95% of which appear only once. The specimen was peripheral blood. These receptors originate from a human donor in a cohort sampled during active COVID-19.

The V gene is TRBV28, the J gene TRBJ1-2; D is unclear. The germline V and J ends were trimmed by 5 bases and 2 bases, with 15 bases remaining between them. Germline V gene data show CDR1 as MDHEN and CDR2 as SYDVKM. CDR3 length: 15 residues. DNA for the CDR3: TGTGCCAGCAGTGCCGGACCGGGAAAAAACTATGGCTACACCTTC. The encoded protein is CASSAGPGKNYGYTF.

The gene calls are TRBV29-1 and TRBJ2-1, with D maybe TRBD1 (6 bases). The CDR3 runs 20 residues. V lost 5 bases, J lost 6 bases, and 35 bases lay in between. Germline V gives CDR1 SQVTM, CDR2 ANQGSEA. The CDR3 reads CSVYSLLPSQGTQNLNEQFF. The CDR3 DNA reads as TGCAGCGTTTATAGCTTACTTCCCTCGCAGGGGACCCAAAACCTCAATGAGCAGTTCTTC.

CDR3 nucleotide sequence: TGTGCCAGCAAGGGTGATGCGGGAGTTGAGCAGTTCTTC. This codes for CASKGDAGVEQFF. The rearrangement joins TRBV5-6 to TRBJ2-1, with 7 bases aligning to TRBD2. The CDR3 sequence is 13 residues long. V dropped 6 bases and J dropped 9; count of bases not matched to a gene: 9. Germline V gene data show CDR1 as SGHDT and CDR2 as YYEEEE.

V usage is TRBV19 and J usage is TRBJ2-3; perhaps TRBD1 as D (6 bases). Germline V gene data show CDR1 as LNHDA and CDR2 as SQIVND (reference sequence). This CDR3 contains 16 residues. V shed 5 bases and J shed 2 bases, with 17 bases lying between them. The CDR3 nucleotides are TGTGCCAGTAGTCCTGGGGTAAACAGGGTCACAGATACGCAGTATTTT. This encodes CASSPGVNRVTDTQYF.

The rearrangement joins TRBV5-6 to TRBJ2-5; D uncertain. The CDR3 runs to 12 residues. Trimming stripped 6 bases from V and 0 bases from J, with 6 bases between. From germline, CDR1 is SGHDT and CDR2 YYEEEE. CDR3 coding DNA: TGTGCCAGCAAGAGCTACCAAGAGACCCAGTACTTC. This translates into CASKSYQETQYF.